The 31 T cell receptor beta chains listed next were all sequenced from one sample in a study of blood T cell repertoires in COVID-19. Only in-frame clones appear in the TCRdb table, and some are missing; sequencing was by immunoSEQ multiplex PCR. Here the sample spans 300,000 to 400,000 clones, almost 90% being singletons. The material sequenced was peripheral blood. Source of these receptors: a woman younger than 45 with COVID-19, enrolled during active disease.

A single count supports this clone. This chain uses TRBV30 with TRBJ2-5, with a tentative D call TRBD2 (5 bases). The CDR3 is 12 residues long. Germline V gene data show CDR1 as GTSNPN and CDR2 as SVGIG (reference sequence). The V end lost 5 bases, the J end lost 5 bases, and 12 bases lay between the germline ends. CDR3 residues: CAWYLAGETQYF. The CDR3 nucleotides are TGTGCCTGGTACCTAGCCGGGGAGACCCAGTACTTC.

This sequence joins TRBV4-1 and TRBJ2-7; the D gene is possibly TRBD2 (7 bases). V lost 4 bases and J lost 2, with 18 bases in between. This CDR3 has 16 amino acids. Germline lookup yields CDR1 MGHRA and CDR2 YSYEKL. The CDR3 coding sequence is TGCGCCAGCAGCCCGCAAGTGGGAGGGGGTACCTACGAGCAGTACTTC. Translated, it gives CASSPQVGGGTYEQYF.

The chain links TRBV30 to TRBJ1-6; TRBD1 matches at 8 bases. Germline lookup yields CDR1 GTSNPN and CDR2 SVGIG (reference sequence). The CDR3 has 16 amino acids. Trimming at V came to 3 bases and at J to 5 bases, leaving 9 bases not matched to a gene. CDR3 residues: CAWRSGGQENNSPLHF. In nucleotides, the CDR3 is TGTGCCTGGAGATCCGGGGGACAGGAGAATAATTCACCCCTCCACTTT.

CDR3 sequence: CATSDRTSGTYEQYF. The CDR3 nucleotides are TGTGCCACCAGTGACCGGACTAGCGGGACCTACGAGCAGTACTTC. The gene calls are TRBV24-1 and TRBJ2-7, with 12 bases that match TRBD2. Trimming cost V 4 bases and J 2 bases; bases outside gene matches: 2. The CDR3 consists of 15 residues. CDR1 is KGHDR and CDR2 is SFDVKD in the germline V gene.

This clone was counted between two and nine times. This sequence joins TRBV7-2 and TRBJ1-6; 8 bases align to TRBD1. V lost 4 bases, J lost 9 bases, and 8 bases stayed unmatched. The CDR3 runs to 15 residues. Germline CDR1 is SGHTA and CDR2 is FQGNSA. The DNA for the CDR3 is TGTGCCAGCAGCTCTAATAGACAGGGGAGTTCACCCCTCCACTTT. Amino acids: CASSSNRQGSSPLHF.

J is TRBJ2-7 and V is TRBV2; D is possibly TRBD1 (5 bases). The length of the CDR3 is 12 residues. V gave up 6 bases and J gave up 2 bases, with 8 bases separating them. Germline-derived CDR1 and CDR2 are SNHLY and FYNNEI. In DNA form, the CDR3 reads TGTGCCAGCAGAAGGGGCGCCTACGAGCAGTACTTC. Translation gives CASRRGAYEQYF.

This clone was seen a single time. The chain carries TRBV9 and TRBJ2-7; D is unclear. The ends were cut back, 0 bases at V and 6 bases at J, with 16 bases in the middle. Per the germline V gene, CDR1 is SGDLS and CDR2 is YYNGEE. The CDR3 is made up of 15 amino acids. CDR3 protein: CASSVDSLTQREQYF. As DNA, the CDR3 is TGTGCCAGCAGCGTAGATAGCCTCACGCAACGCGAGCAGTACTTC.

This rearrangement joins TRBV12-5 to TRBJ1-2, with a possible D match to TRBD1 (6 bases). Trimming removed 1 base at V and 4 bases at J, with 10 bases between. This CDR3 comprises 14 residues. CDR1 and CDR2 (germline): LGHNT, FRNRAP. The CDR3 loop is CASGLATGAYGYTF. In DNA form, the CDR3 reads TGTGCTAGTGGTTTGGCGACAGGAGCCTATGGCTACACCTTC.

This rearrangement joins TRBV28 to TRBJ1-6; TRBD1 aligns across 10 bases. CDR1 and CDR2 (germline): MDHEN, SYDVKM. V dropped 6 bases and J dropped 8; count of bases not matched to a gene: 4. The CDR3 spans 14 residues. CDR3 amino acids: CASSGQGVDSPLHF. CDR3 in DNA: TGTGCCAGCAGCGGACAGGGGGTTGATTCACCCCTCCACTTT.

V usage is TRBV19 and J usage is TRBJ1-2; TRBD1 matches 8 bases. CDR1 is LNHDA and CDR2 is SQIVND in the germline V gene (reference sequence). This CDR3 comprises 13 residues. V trimming: 6 bases; J trimming: 3 bases; junction bases outside the gene matches: 3. The CDR3 region is CASSGQGDYGYTF. The DNA of the CDR3 is TGTGCCAGTAGCGGACAGGGTGACTATGGCTACACCTTC.

This clone has just one count. The chain carries TRBV30 and TRBJ2-3; 13 nucleotides match TRBD2. There are 16 residues in the CDR3. Germline CDR1 GTSNPN, CDR2 SVGIG (reference sequence). With 6 bases clipped from V and 3 bases from J, the junction kept 9 bases outside the gene matches. This chain's CDR3 is CACIILTSGRTDTQYF. CDR3 sequence (DNA): TGTGCCTGCATAATCCTGACTAGCGGGAGGACAGATACGCAGTATTTT.

The J gene is TRBJ2-1, the V gene TRBV5-1; TRBD2 aligns across 8 bases. The V and J ends lost 0 bases and 0 bases, in that order; junction bases with no gene match: 8. CDR1 is SGHRS and CDR2 is YFSETQ in the germline V gene. The CDR3 contains 18 residues. In DNA form, the CDR3 reads TGCGCCAGCAGCTTGGGGGTGTTAGCGGGAAGCTCCTACAATGAGCAGTTCTTC. This encodes CASSLGVLAGSSYNEQFF.

The V call is TRBV11-3, the J call TRBJ2-5; 7 bases agree with TRBD1. The CDR3 length is 15 residues. Looked up from germline, CDR1 is SGHNT and CDR2 is YENEEA. V was pared by 1 base and J by 5 bases, with 7 bases of the junction left unmatched. As DNA, the CDR3 is TGTGCCAGCAGCTTAGGACAGGGAAGGGGGGAGACCCAGTACTTC. Protein: CASSLGQGRGETQYF.

This sequence joins TRBV9 and TRBJ2-5, with D perhaps TRBD1 (7 bases). There are 16 residues in the CDR3. The V end lost 3 bases, the J end lost 4 bases, and 19 bases lay between the germline ends. Germline lookup yields CDR1 SGDLS and CDR2 YYNGEE. CDR3 protein: CASSGTGAAGRETQYF. For the CDR3, the DNA is TGTGCCAGCAGCGGTACAGGGGCGGCGGGGCGAGAGACCCAGTACTTC.

The chain is built from TRBV6-4 and TRBJ1-1; the match to TRBD1 covers 9 bases. Germline V gene lookup returns CDR1 MRHNA and CDR2 SNTAGT. V dropped 6 bases and J dropped 4; count of bases not matched to a gene: 9. This CDR3 region has 15 residues. For the CDR3, the DNA is TGTGCCAGCAGCTTCGCCGGGACAGGGAGCACTGAAGCTTTCTTT. It yields the protein CASSFAGTGSTEAFF.

V usage is TRBV6-5 and J usage is TRBJ1-1, with D tentatively TRBD1 (5 bases). This CDR3 has 14 residues. The germline V gene encodes CDR1 MNHEY and CDR2 SVGAGI. V was clipped by 5 bases and J by 5 bases, with 15 bases between them. In DNA, the CDR3 is TGTGCCAGCAGTACTACGGGGGTGGGGACTGAAGCTTTCTTT. This codes for CASSTTGVGTEAFF.

V gene TRBV2 combines with J gene TRBJ2-1; 7 nucleotides align to TRBD2. Losses at the gene ends were 4 bases for V and 0 bases for J; bases not matched to a gene: 3. Germline V gene data show CDR1 as SNHLY and CDR2 as FYNNEI. The CDR3 consists of 15 residues. Here the CDR3 reads CASSAQRGSYNEQFF. In DNA form, the CDR3 reads TGTGCCAGCAGTGCCCAGCGGGGCTCCTACAATGAGCAGTTCTTC. Based on the CDR3 plus reference TRBV2 and TRBJ2-1, the full variable domain is EPEVTQTPSHQVTQMGQEVILRCVPISNHLYFYWYRQILGQKVEFLVSFYNNEISEKSEIFDDQFSVERPDGSNFTLKIRSTKLEDSAMYFCASSAQRGSYNEQFFGPGTRLTVL.

V gene TRBV28 combines with J gene TRBJ2-6; 10 bases fit TRBD1. The CDR3 consists of 17 residues. Germline-derived CDR1 and CDR2 are MDHEN and SYDVKM. V was clipped by 11 bases and J by 4 bases; unmatched bases: 14. In nucleotides, the CDR3 is TGTGCCTCCCGGACAGGGGGTATTCTAGGGGGGGCCAACGTCCTGACTTTC. Translated, it gives CASRTGGILGGANVLTF.

This chain connects TRBV6-5 to TRBJ1-1, with TRBD1 as a possible D gene (6 bases). The germline V gene has CDR1 MNHEY and CDR2 SVGAGI. The CDR3 is 15 residues long. V shed 6 bases and J shed 2 bases, with 16 bases lying between them. The CDR3 region has the DNA TGTGCCAGCAGCATCAACAGGGACCTTAACACTGAAGCTTTCTTT. It is translated as CASSINRDLNTEAFF.

This rearrangement joins TRBV18 to TRBJ1-2, with D possibly matching TRBD1 (6 bases). The CDR3 consists of 16 residues. The germline gives CDR1 KGHSH, CDR2 LQKENI. V lost 5 bases and J lost 5, with 21 bases in between. The CDR3 here is CASSSQGDTGLYGYTF. The CDR3 bases are TGTGCCAGCTCATCACAAGGGGACACCGGGCTTTATGGCTACACCTTC.

This clone has more than one count but fewer than ten. The chain carries TRBV12-3 or TRBV12-4 and TRBJ1-5; no clear D. This CDR3 has 12 residues. The V end was cut by 7 bases, the J end by 4 bases, with 8 bases between. The CDR3, as DNA: TGTGCCAGCAATCGAGGGAATCAGCCCCAGCATTTT. It is translated as CASNRGNQPQHF.

The genes are TRBV19 and TRBJ1-6; possible D gene TRBD1, 6 bases. Germline V gives CDR1 LNHDA, CDR2 SQIVND (reference sequence). This CDR3 has 15 residues. Between the trimmed V and J ends, which lost 6 bases and 6 bases, there was a span of 15 bases. For the CDR3, the DNA is TGTGCCAGTAGGACATCTGAGGGGGTTAATTCACCCCTCCACTTT. Encoded protein: CASRTSEGVNSPLHF. Full variable domain (missing parts from reference TRBV19 and TRBJ1-6): DGGITQSPKYLFRKEGQNVTLSCEQNLNHDAMYWYRQDPGQGLRLIYYSQIVNDFQKGDIAEGYSVSREKKESFPLTVTSAQKNPTAFYLCASRTSEGVNSPLHFGNGTRLTVT.

The genes are TRBV6-4 and TRBJ2-1; D is unresolved. CDR1 and CDR2 (germline): MRHNA, SNTAGT. The ends were cut back, 5 bases at V and 3 bases at J, with 8 bases in the middle. This CDR3 region has 13 residues. In nucleotides, the CDR3 is TGTGCCAGCAGTTCCGGTATCTACAATGAGCAGTTCTTC. This sequence encodes CASSSGIYNEQFF.

The V call is TRBV28, the J call TRBJ1-5; 7 positions match TRBD1. Unmatched junction bases numbered 7, after V lost 4 bases and J lost 7 bases. CDR1 and CDR2 from the germline V gene are MDHEN and SYDVKM. The CDR3 has 14 amino acids. CDR3 in DNA: TGTGCCAGCAGTTCGCAGGGGGACTTACAGCCCCAGCATTTT. Translated: CASSSQGDLQPQHF.

This sequence joins TRBV19 and TRBJ2-7; TRBD1 matches at 9 bases. There are 14 residues in the CDR3. The ends lost 6 bases at V and 5 bases at J; junction bases unmatched: 8. Germline assignment: CDR1 LNHDA and CDR2 SQIVND (reference sequence). This CDR3 is CASRPRDRDHEQYF. In DNA, the CDR3 is TGTGCCAGTAGGCCCCGGGACAGGGACCACGAGCAGTACTTC.

This chain uses TRBV30 with TRBJ1-3, with 8 bases lining up with TRBD1. V shed 3 bases and J 10 bases; nucleotides not matched to a gene: 11. This CDR3 spans 14 amino acids. The germline V gene encodes CDR1 GTSNPN and CDR2 SVGIG (reference sequence). The CDR3 here is CAWRRTGISSTIYF. CDR3 DNA sequence: TGTGCCTGGAGACGGACAGGGATATCGTCAACCATATATTTT.

The chain recombines TRBV18 with TRBJ2-3; unclear D gene. The CDR3 has 15 amino acids. The V gene lost 2 bases and the J gene lost 4 bases, with 13 bases spanning the gap. The germline CDR1 and CDR2 sequences are KGHSH and LQKENI. The CDR3 DNA reads TGTGCCAGCTCACCAGGCCTAGAGCGTCCAGATACGCAGTATTTT. Translating gives CASSPGLERPDTQYF.

The chain carries TRBV27 and TRBJ1-1; maybe TRBD1 (6 bases). CDR3 length equals 12 residues. From germline, CDR1 is MNHEY and CDR2 SMNVEV (reference sequence). V dropped 8 bases and J dropped 3 bases, with 10 bases sitting between them. CDR3 sequence reads: CASGHRDTEAFF. CDR3 nucleotide sequence: TGTGCCAGCGGCCACAGGGACACTGAAGCTTTCTTT.

The J gene is TRBJ2-3, the V gene TRBV5-1; 9 nucleotides line up with TRBD2. Germline V lookup: CDR1 SGHRS, CDR2 YFSETQ. The ends lost 0 bases at V and 6 bases at J; junction bases unmatched: 8. CDR3 length equals 16 residues. In nucleotides, the CDR3 is TGCGCCAGCAGCTTGGGTCGTAGCGGGAGTTTCGATACGCAGTATTTT. Translating it yields CASSLGRSGSFDTQYF.

This chain joins TRBV28 and TRBJ1-4; TRBD1 agrees at 7 bases. Germline-derived CDR1 and CDR2 are MDHEN and SYDVKM. The CDR3 has 13 amino acids. V was pared by 8 bases and J by 2 bases, with 2 bases of the junction left unmatched. The CDR3 region is CASWGQTNEKLFF. CDR3 nucleotides: TGTGCCAGCTGGGGACAGACTAATGAAAAACTGTTTTTT.

The rearrangement joins TRBV2 to TRBJ2-5, with 8 bases that match TRBD2. Looked up from germline, CDR1 is SNHLY and CDR2 is FYNNEI. The CDR3 extends over 16 amino acids. V shed 6 bases and J 5 bases; nucleotides not matched to a gene: 14. CDR3 bases: TGTGCCAGCAGATGGGTCGCGGGAGGTATGTTGGAGACCCAGTACTTC. As protein: CASRWVAGGMLETQYF.